This TCR beta chain was observed in a study of a mutant IDH1 vaccine in newly diagnosed glioma. At the level of the study: Vaccination followed radiotherapy alone by 4-6 weeks, or accompanied temozolomide cycles.

The CDR3 has 16 amino acids. The V gene end was trimmed by 3 bases and the J gene end by 5 bases; junction bases not matched to a gene: 9. Germline CDR1 reads SGHTA; CDR2 reads FQGNSA. As for this clone: Antigen: not known.

Overall study results and limits: Detectable vaccine-induced immune responses arose in roughly 93% of patients.

Time point specified: week 35, safety follow-up. The study gave 300 ug of mutant IDH1 20-mer peptide per vaccine dose, with topical imiquimod. Patients, over weeks 1, 3, 5, 7, 11, 15, 19 and 23, received a total of eight vaccinations. The astrocytomas were IDH1-mutant, ATRX-negative, and WHO grade 3 or 4. Data came from immunoSEQ multiplex PCR; TCRdb stores just in-frame clones and leaves some out. There are about 32,000 clones in the sample; about four fifths occur only once, and about 3.2% lies in the top ten. The receptor was derived from a middle-aged man with glioma. Some clones in this sample may be carry-over from other donors' samples. The sequencing used PBMCs, collected from a glioma patient whose treatment included an IDH1 peptide vaccine. The chain combines TRBV7-2 with TRBJ2-3; 9 bases agree with TRBD2. The CDR3 here is CASSFHSGGRGDTQYF. The CDR3 region has the DNA TGTGCCAGCAGCTTTCATAGCGGGGGCCGAGGAGATACGCAGTATTTT.